This T cell receptor (beta chain) was captured by sequencing in a study of blood T cell repertoires in COVID-19. Using immunoSEQ multiplex PCR, the repertoire was profiled, and TCRdb retains in-frame clones only, with some absent. There are a few hundred thousand clones in the sample; roughly 86% occur only once, and around 10% lies in the top ten. Germline values: CDR1 DFQATT, CDR2 SNEGSKA (reference sequence). The CDR3 is 11 amino acids. V was cut by 4 bases and J by 7 bases, with 11 bases left in between. The chain uses TRBV20-1 and TRBJ2-7; weak D call: TRBD1 (5 bases). Sequenced input: peripheral blood. The sequence was obtained from a man in his forties or fifties who had recovered from COVID-19. This CDR3 reads CSATGKTEQYF. In DNA form, the CDR3 reads TGCAGTGCTACAGGGAAAACAGAGCAGTACTTC.